Following are 18 T cell receptor beta chains from one sample sequenced in a study of shared clonotypes between healthy human individuals. Sequenced by immunoSEQ multiplex PCR; TCRdb stores in-frame clones only, minus some. The sample has some 2,100,000 clones, about 94% seen once. Sequenced material: naive CD4+ T cells sorted from blood. Subset denoted: CD45RA+ positively selected. Source of these receptors: a man aged 18 to 35 in good health.

The rearrangement links TRBV5-1 to TRBJ2-5, with a possible D match to TRBD1 (6 bases). V was trimmed by 6 bases and J by 5 bases, leaving 14 bases between them. This CDR3 has 13 residues. Germline assignment: CDR1 SGHRS and CDR2 YFSETQ. The CDR3 reads CASKGDGAETQYF. The CDR3 nucleotides are TGCGCCAGCAAGGGGGATGGCGCGGAGACCCAGTACTTC.

The chain uses TRBV28 and TRBJ1-2; 8 nucleotides agree with TRBD1. Germline-derived CDR1 and CDR2 are MDHEN and SYDVKM. The CDR3 runs to 16 residues. With V trimmed by 7 bases and J by 4 bases, 14 bases remained unmatched. CDR3 amino acids: CASIPSTGATFYGYTF. CDR3 nucleotide sequence: TGTGCCAGCATCCCCTCGACAGGGGCAACCTTCTATGGCTACACCTTC.

The chain links TRBV6-5 to TRBJ1-1; 7 nucleotides line up with TRBD1. Germline trimming cut 4 bases from V and 9 bases from J; bases unmatched to any gene: 11. This CDR3 spans 14 amino acids. Looked up from germline, CDR1 is MNHEY and CDR2 is SVGAGI. CDR3 DNA sequence: TGTGCCAGCAGTTCCCGGCAGGGGGGGCTTAAAGCTTTCTTT. Translation gives CASSSRQGGLKAFF.

The chain couples TRBV6-5 to TRBJ2-5; TRBD1 agrees at 7 bases. The CDR3 has 13 residues. From germline, CDR1 is MNHEY and CDR2 SVGAGI. Trimming at V came to 8 bases and at J to 4 bases, leaving 7 bases not matched to a gene. CDR3 in DNA: TGTGCCAGCGGGGCACAGGGGAGAGAGACCCAGTACTTC. Translated, it gives CASGAQGRETQYF.

V is TRBV18 and J is TRBJ2-1; 10 nucleotides align to TRBD2. Trimming at V came to 3 bases and at J to 5 bases, leaving 4 bases not matched to a gene. The CDR3 runs 15 residues. Germline assignment: CDR1 KGHSH and CDR2 LQKENI. The CDR3 region has the DNA TGTGCCAGCTCACCCGGGACTAGCGTAAACAATGAGCAGTTCTTC. Amino acids: CASSPGTSVNNEQFF.

On this clone: The same CDR3 arises from other DNA sequences in this sample as well. The chain employs TRBV18 and TRBJ2-5; D uncertain. Trimming took 6 bases from V and 2 from J, leaving 10 bases between them. This CDR3 region has 13 residues. Germline loops: CDR1 KGHSH, CDR2 LQKENI. CDR3 protein: CASSSGSQETQYF. The CDR3 DNA reads TGTGCCAGCTCTTCCGGGTCGCAAGAGACCCAGTACTTC. Drawing the rest from reference TRBV18 and TRBJ2-5, the complete variable domain is NAGVMQNPRHLVRRRGQEARLRCSPMKGHSHVYWYRQLPEEGLKFMVYLQKENIIDESGMPKERFSAEFPKEGPSILRIQQVVRGDSAAYFCASSSGSQETQYFGPGTRLLVL.

The chain combines TRBV6-1 with TRBJ1-1; D call uncertain. Looked up from germline, CDR1 is MNHNS and CDR2 is SASEGT. Trimming cost V 4 bases and J 4 bases, with 19 bases left between them. The CDR3 is 16 amino acids. CDR3: CASSAKAARPGTEAFF. In DNA form, the CDR3 reads TGTGCCAGCAGTGCGAAGGCAGCCCGACCAGGCACTGAAGCTTTCTTT.

The genes are TRBV13 and TRBJ2-7; a weak D match, TRBD2 (6 bases). V lost 7 bases and J 2 bases, leaving 15 bases between the germline ends. Germline values: CDR1 PRHDT, CDR2 FYEKMQ (reference sequence). The CDR3 has 14 residues. The CDR3 sequence is CASNRRGSAYEQYF. DNA for the CDR3: TGTGCCAGCAATAGGAGGGGATCGGCCTACGAGCAGTACTTC. Complete variable domain (other parts from reference TRBV13 and TRBJ2-7): AAGVIQSPRHLIKEKRETATLKCYPIPRHDTVYWYQQGPGQDPQFLISFYEKMQSDKGSIPDRFSAQQFSDYHSELNMSSLELGDSALYFCASNRRGSAYEQYFGPGTRLTVT.

V usage is TRBV30 and J usage is TRBJ2-6; perhaps TRBD1 as D (6 bases). CDR3 length: 17 residues. CDR1 is GTSNPN and CDR2 is SVGIG in the germline V gene (reference sequence). V lost 3 bases and J 0 bases, leaving 15 bases between the germline ends. The CDR3 protein is CAWRVIRQVSGANVLTF. In DNA form, the CDR3 reads TGTGCCTGGAGGGTGATCCGACAGGTCTCTGGGGCCAACGTCCTGACTTTC.

The sample holds a few counts of this clone. The chain has TRBV5-6 and TRBJ1-6; possible D gene TRBD1, 5 bases. Germline V CDR1 and CDR2: SGHDT, YYEEEE. The CDR3 has 14 residues. V was pared by 2 bases and J by 6 bases, with 9 bases between. For the CDR3, the DNA is TGTGCCAGCAGCTTCGGACATAGTAATTCACCCCTCCACTTT. Its protein product is CASSFGHSNSPLHF.

The chain links TRBV4-1 to TRBJ2-3; D not resolved. This CDR3 is 14 amino acids long. The germline V gene encodes CDR1 MGHRA and CDR2 YSYEKL. V lost 3 bases to trimming and J lost 6 bases, with 13 bases between them. The CDR3 sequence is CASSQGTGIDTQYF. DNA for the CDR3: TGCGCCAGCAGCCAGGGTACCGGCATTGATACGCAGTATTTT.

V is TRBV2 and J is TRBJ1-1, with 8 bases aligning to TRBD1. V lost 6 bases to trimming and J lost 7 bases; unmatched junction nucleotides: 13. The CDR3 is 15 amino acids. Per germline, CDR1 SNHLY and CDR2 FYNNEI. CDR3 nucleotides: TGTGCCAGCAGGGCATTCGGACAGGGTTCACGTGAAGCTTTCTTT. Encoded protein: CASRAFGQGSREAFF.

The chain joins TRBV4-1 to TRBJ2-1; no firm D call. This CDR3 is built from 14 residues. V was cut by 4 bases and J by 6 bases, with 13 bases left in between. CDR1 MGHRA and CDR2 YSYEKL come from the germline V gene. CDR3 sequence reads: CASSLTGLGNEQFF. CDR3 nucleotides: TGCGCCAGCAGCCTTACCGGGCTCGGCAATGAGCAGTTCTTC.

The rearrangement uses TRBV6-1 and TRBJ2-6; possibly TRBD1 for D (5 bases). Trimming removed 7 bases from V and 2 bases from J, with 12 bases in between. The CDR3 has 15 residues. The V gene's germline CDR1 is MNHNS and CDR2 SASEGT. The CDR3 sequence: CASNPLQAGANVLTF. The CDR3 nucleotides are TGTGCCAGCAACCCTTTACAGGCTGGGGCCAACGTCCTGACTTTC.

The chain joins TRBV25-1 to TRBJ1-1; maybe TRBD1 (6 bases). The V end lost 1 base, the J end lost 1 base, and 16 bases lay between the germline ends. The CDR3 has 17 amino acids. Germline CDR1 reads MGHDK; CDR2 reads SYGVNS. CDR3 residues: CASSESRPGTQNTEAFF. The CDR3 nucleotides are TGTGCCAGCAGTGAATCCAGGCCCGGGACACAGAACACTGAAGCTTTCTTT.

The chain uses TRBV5-1 and TRBJ2-5; D remains ambiguous. Germline CDR1 and CDR2: SGHRS and YFSETQ. This CDR3 contains 17 residues. With 4 bases removed from V and 0 bases from J, the gap between germline ends came to 19 bases. The CDR3 is CASSPTLDPGYQETQYF. DNA for the CDR3: TGCGCCAGCAGCCCGACCCTAGATCCGGGTTACCAAGAGACCCAGTACTTC.

The rearrangement joins TRBV19 to TRBJ2-2; the D gene is possibly TRBD1 (5 bases). The germline gives CDR1 LNHDA, CDR2 SQIVND (reference sequence). This CDR3 contains 14 residues. V lost 2 bases and J lost 6, with 10 bases in between. The CDR3 nucleotides read TGTGCCAGTAGTATATTCAGGGCGGCCGGGGAGCTGTTTTTT. Amino acid sequence: CASSIFRAAGELFF.

The CDR3 coding sequence is TGCGCCAGCAGACGTAGCGGGGGGGCAGAGACCCAGTACTTC. Translated: CASRRSGGAETQYF. The chain recombines TRBV4-1 with TRBJ2-5, with 11 bases that match TRBD2. Germline CDR1 and CDR2: MGHRA and YSYEKL. The V segment lost 6 bases and the J segment 4 bases; nucleotides outside the gene matches: 4. This CDR3 has 14 amino acids.